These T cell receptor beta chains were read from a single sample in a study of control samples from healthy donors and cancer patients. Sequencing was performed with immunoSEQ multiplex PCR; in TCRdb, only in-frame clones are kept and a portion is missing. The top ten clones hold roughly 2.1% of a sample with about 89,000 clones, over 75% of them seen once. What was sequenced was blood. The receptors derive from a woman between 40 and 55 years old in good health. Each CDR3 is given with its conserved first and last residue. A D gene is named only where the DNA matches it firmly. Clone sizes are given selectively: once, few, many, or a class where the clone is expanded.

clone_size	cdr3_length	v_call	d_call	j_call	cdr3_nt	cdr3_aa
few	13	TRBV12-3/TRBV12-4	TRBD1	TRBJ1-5	TGTGCCACCAGGACAGGGGCCAATCAGCCCCAGCATTTT	CATRTGANQPQHF
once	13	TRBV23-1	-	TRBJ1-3	TGCGCCAGCAGTTCAGGGGTTCGAAACACCATATATTTT	CASSSGVRNTIYF
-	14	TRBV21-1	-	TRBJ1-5	TGTGCCAGCAAAGGTGGAGGTTTCTCCAAGCCCCAGCATTTT	CASKGGGFSKPQHF
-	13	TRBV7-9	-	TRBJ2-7	TGTGCCAGCAGCTTATTGGGGCAGGACGAGCAGTACTTC	CASSLLGQDEQYF
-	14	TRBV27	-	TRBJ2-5	TGTGCCAGCAGTTGGGGGGACAGCCAAGAGACCCAGTACTTC	CASSWGDSQETQYF
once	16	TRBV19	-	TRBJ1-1	TGTGCCAGTACCAAGGGGGGGGGCCGAACAAACACTGAAGCTTTCTTT	CASTKGGGRTNTEAFF
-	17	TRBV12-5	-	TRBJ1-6	TGTGCTAGTGGTTTGGGACACTTGAGCTCCTATAATTCACCCCTCCACTTT	CASGLGHLSSYNSPLHF
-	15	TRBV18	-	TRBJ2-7	TGTGCCAGCTCCCCGGGGGCAGGCCTCTCCTACGAGCAGTACTTC	CASSPGAGLSYEQYF
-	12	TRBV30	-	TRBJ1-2	TGTGCCTGGAGTATCAGCCCCGGTGGCTACACCTTC	CAWSISPGGYTF
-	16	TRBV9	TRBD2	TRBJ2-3	TGTGCCAGCAGCCCTATTAGGGGAGGGGCTACAGATACGCAGTATTTT	CASSPIRGGATDTQYF
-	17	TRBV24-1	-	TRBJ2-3	TGTGCCACCAGTGATTTGAAGCAGGCGGGCGTCACAGATACGCAGTATTTT	CATSDLKQAGVTDTQYF
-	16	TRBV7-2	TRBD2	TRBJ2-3	TGTGCCAGCAGCTTAGTGTCTCTAGCGGGCACAGATACGCAGTATTTT	CASSLVSLAGTDTQYF
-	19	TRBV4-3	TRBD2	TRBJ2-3	TGCGCCAGCAGCCAAGCCTTGGGACTAGCGGGGGATATTACAGATACGCAGTATTTT	CASSQALGLAGDITDTQYF
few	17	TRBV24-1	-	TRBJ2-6	TGTGCCACCAGTGACCCGGACGTCAGCTCTGGGGCCAACGTCCTGACTTTC	CATSDPDVSSGANVLTF
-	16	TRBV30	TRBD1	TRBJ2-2	TGTGCCTGGAGTTCAGCCTACAGGGGGCAATCCGGGGAGCTGTTTTTT	CAWSSAYRGQSGELFF
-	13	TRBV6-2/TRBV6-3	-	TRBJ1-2	TGTGCCAGCAGTTACTCCCCATCCTGGGGCTACACCTTC	CASSYSPSWGYTF
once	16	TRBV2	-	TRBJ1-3	TGTGCCAGCAGTCCTGACATAGGGTTCTCTGGAAACACCATATATTTT	CASSPDIGFSGNTIYF
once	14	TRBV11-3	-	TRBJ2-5	TGTGCCAGCAGCTTTTTGTACGGGGAAGAGACCCAGTACTTC	CASSFLYGEETQYF
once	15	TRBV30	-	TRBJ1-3	TGTGCCTGGAGTGTCGACAGTCTTGATGGAAACACCATATATTTT	CAWSVDSLDGNTIYF
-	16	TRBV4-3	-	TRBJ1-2	TGCGCCAGCAGCCTTTCCGGGGCCCCGGGGAACTATGGCTACACCTTC	CASSLSGAPGNYGYTF
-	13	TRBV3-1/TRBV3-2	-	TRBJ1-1	TGTGCCAGCAGCCAAGCGGGGAACACTGAAGCTTTCTTT	CASSQAGNTEAFF
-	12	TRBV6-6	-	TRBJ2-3	TGTGCCAGCAGGGTAGGTGAAGATACGCAGTATTTT	CASRVGEDTQYF
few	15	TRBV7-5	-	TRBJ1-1	TGTGCCAGAAGCTTATGGGGGGTTACGAACACTGAAGCTTTCTTT	CARSLWGVTNTEAFF
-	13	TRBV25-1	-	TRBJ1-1	TGTGCCAGCAGCAAGGACAGCTTTGGTGAAGCTTTCTTT	CASSKDSFGEAFF
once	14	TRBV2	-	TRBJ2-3	TGTGCCACCCGCCCCCAAGCGGTTGGGGATACGCAGTATTTT	CATRPQAVGDTQYF
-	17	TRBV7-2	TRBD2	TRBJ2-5	TGTGCCAGCAGCTTCCCGGGACTAGCGGGGGTCGAAGAGACCCAGTACTTC	CASSFPGLAGVEETQYF
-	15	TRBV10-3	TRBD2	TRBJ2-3	TGTGCCATCAGTGCGCCGGGGCGGGGGACAGATACGCAGTATTTT	CAISAPGRGTDTQYF
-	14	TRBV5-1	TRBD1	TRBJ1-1	TGCGCCAGCAGCGCGGACAGGGGTGGCACTGAAGCTTTCTTT	CASSADRGGTEAFF
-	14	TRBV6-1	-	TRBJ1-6	TGTGCCAGCAGTGAAGGGGTATATAATTCACCCCTCCACTTT	CASSEGVYNSPLHF
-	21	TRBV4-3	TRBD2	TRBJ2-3	TGCGCCAGCAGCCAAGGTGGTGGGTGGTCTAGCGGGGGGACTAGCACAGATACGCAGTATTTT	CASSQGGGWSSGGTSTDTQYF
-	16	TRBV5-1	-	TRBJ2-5	TGCGCCAGCAGCTTGGCCCCTGGACGGCACCAAGAGACCCAGTACTTC	CASSLAPGRHQETQYF
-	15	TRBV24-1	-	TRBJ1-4	TGTGCCACCAGTGACCCGGACGGAGATAATGAAAAACTGTTTTTT	CATSDPDGDNEKLFF